The subject of this entry is one T cell receptor (beta chain). Other DNA sequences in the same sample also yield this CDR3. Under the authors' procedure: Scientists estimated how many nucleated cells there were by amplifying reference gene primers. Clones were sequenced by immunoSEQ multiplex PCR, and TCRdb holds only the in-frame ones, with some missing. The DNA gave D and trimming, while V, J and clone size come from that table. The sample shows approximately 480,000 clones, 87% of them seen only once. These data originate in a study of blood T cell repertoires in COVID-19. Study details: T cells, B-cell-depleted T cells, or PBMCs supplied cDNA or gDNA.

The germline CDR1 and CDR2 sequences are GTSNPN and SVGIG (reference sequence). The CDR3 is 12 residues long. V trimming: 4 bases; J trimming: 6 bases; junction bases outside the gene matches: 3. The sequence was obtained from a woman aged 18-35 years who had recovered from COVID-19. The rearrangement links TRBV30 to TRBJ2-7; 10 bases match TRBD2. The sample comprised PBMCs or T cells enriched from blood (not recorded which). CDR3 DNA: TGTGCCTGGACTAGCGGGGGTGGCGAGCAGTACTTC. Its protein is CAWTSGGGEQYF.